The entry that follows covers one T cell receptor beta chain sequence. This entry belongs to a study of cytomegalovirus exposure and HLA in healthy donors. Produced via immunoSEQ multiplex PCR; TCRdb's table is partial and in-frame only. The data show under 200,000 clones, with 86% seen just once and around 2% held by the top ten. CDR1 and CDR2 (germline): SGHRS, YFSETQ. This CDR3 is 13 amino acids long. V was trimmed by 3 bases and J by 2 bases, leaving 9 bases between them. The V and J genes are TRBV5-1 and TRBJ2-7; maybe TRBD1 (6 bases). Input material: PBMCs. The sequence was collected from a woman younger than 35 in good health and CMV-seronegative. CDR3 nucleotide sequence: TGCGCCAGCAGCTGGGGGCTTACCTACGAGCAGTACTTC. This gives the protein CASSWGLTYEQYF. The whole variable domain, filled in from reference TRBV5-1 and TRBJ2-7, reads KAGVTQTPRYLIKTRGQQVTLSCSPISGHRSVSWYQQTPGQGLQFLFEYFSETQRNKGNFPGRFSGRQFSNSRSEMNVSTLELGDSALYLCASSWGLTYEQYFGPGTRLTVT.